The clone carrying this T cell receptor beta chain was counted at least ten times. Its antigen is as yet unknown. TCRdb reprocessed the RT-PCR reads via MiXCR and lists one record per CDR3 protein. This sample has 650,000 to 800,000 distinct CDR3 sequences; under 20% occur once, and the top ten carry around 9.9%. J gave up 1 base and V 4 bases, and 4 bases lay outside the gene matches. Per the germline V gene, CDR1 is ENHRY and CDR2 is SYGVKD. The CDR3 totals 16 residues. The source of the sample is a study of response to subunit inactivated influenza vaccine. Study-level points and caveats: The authors suggested that few new T cells are recruited per seasonal influenza vaccination.

The TCR sequence derives from a man aged 50 or older who received an inactivated influenza vaccine. Specimen: PBMCs from blood, collected more than 4 days after vaccination. J is TRBJ2-1 and V is TRBV10-3; 10 bases match TRBD1. This CDR3 is CAISGVGQGSYNEQFF. In DNA, the CDR3 is TGTGCCATCAGTGGAGTGGGACAGGGGTCCTACAATGAGCAGTTCTTC.